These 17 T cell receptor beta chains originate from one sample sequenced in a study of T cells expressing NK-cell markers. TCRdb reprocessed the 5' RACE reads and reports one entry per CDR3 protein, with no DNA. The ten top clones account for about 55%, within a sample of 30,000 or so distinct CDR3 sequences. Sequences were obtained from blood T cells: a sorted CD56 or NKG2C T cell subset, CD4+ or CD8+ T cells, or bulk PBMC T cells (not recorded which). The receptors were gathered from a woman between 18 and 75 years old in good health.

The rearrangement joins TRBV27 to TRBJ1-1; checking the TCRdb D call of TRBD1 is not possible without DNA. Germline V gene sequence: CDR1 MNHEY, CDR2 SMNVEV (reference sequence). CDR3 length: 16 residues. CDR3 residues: CASSRKGGVMNTEAFF.

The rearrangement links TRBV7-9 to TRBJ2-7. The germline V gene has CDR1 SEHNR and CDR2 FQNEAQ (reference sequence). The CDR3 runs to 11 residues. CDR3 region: CASSLAGEQYF.

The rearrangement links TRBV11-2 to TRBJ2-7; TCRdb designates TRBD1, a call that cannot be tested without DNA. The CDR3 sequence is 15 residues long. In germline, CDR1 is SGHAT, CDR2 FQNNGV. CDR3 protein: CASSGGDRGVYEQYF.

This CDR3 is CASGPQGTGFMLGYTF. The chain carries TRBV12-5 and TRBJ1-2; the D gene TCRdb calls, TRBD1, cannot be checked with no DNA. The CDR3 loop spans 16 amino acids. Per the germline V gene, CDR1 is LGHNT and CDR2 is FRNRAP.

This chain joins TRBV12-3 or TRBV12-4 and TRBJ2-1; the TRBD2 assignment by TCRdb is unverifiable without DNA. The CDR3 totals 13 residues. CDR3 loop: CASSRGGYNEQFF.

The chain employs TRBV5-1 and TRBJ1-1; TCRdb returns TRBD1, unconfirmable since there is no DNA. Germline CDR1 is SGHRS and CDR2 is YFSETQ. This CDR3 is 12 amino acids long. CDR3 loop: CASSPRGREAFF.

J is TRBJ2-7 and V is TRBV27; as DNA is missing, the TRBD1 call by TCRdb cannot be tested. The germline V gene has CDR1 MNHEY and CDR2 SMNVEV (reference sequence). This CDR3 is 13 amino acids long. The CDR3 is CASQRGGSYEQYF.

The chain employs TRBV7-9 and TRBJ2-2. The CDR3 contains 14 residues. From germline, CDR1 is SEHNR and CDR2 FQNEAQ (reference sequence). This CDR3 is CASSFTRVTGELFF.

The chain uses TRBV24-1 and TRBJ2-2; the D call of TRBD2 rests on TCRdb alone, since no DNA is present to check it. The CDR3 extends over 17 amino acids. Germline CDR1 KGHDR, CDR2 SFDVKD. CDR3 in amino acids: CATSLSGSGDNTGELFF.

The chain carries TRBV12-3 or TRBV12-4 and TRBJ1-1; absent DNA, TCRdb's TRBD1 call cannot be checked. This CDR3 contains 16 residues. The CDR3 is CASSLIKGGRYPEAFF.

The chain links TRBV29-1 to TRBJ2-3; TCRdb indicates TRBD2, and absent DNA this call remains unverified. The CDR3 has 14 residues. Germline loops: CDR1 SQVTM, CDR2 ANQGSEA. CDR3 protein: CSVQEAGNTDTQYF.

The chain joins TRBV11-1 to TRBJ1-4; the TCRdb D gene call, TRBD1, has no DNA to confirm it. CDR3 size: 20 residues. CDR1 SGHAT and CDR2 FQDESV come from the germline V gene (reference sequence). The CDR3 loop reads CASSLTLPRGILGTNEKLFF. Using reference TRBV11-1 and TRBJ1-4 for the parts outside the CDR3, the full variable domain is EAEVAQSPRYKITEKSQAVAFWCDPISGHATLYWYRQILGQGPELLVQFQDESVVDDSQLPKDRFSAERLKGVDSTLKIQPAELGDSAMYLCASSLTLPRGILGTNEKLFFGSGTQLSVL.

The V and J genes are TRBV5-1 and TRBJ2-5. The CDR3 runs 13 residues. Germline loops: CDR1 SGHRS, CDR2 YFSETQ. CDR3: CASSWFGEETQYF.

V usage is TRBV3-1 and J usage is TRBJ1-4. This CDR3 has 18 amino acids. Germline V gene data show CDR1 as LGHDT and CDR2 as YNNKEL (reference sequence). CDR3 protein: CASSPELGASPTNEKLFF. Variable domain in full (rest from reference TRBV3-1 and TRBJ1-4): DTAVSQTPKYLVTQMGNDKSIKCEQNLGHDTMYWYKQDSKKFLKIMFSYNNKELIINETVPNRFSPKSPDKAHLNLHINSLELGDSAVYFCASSPELGASPTNEKLFFGSGTQLSVL.

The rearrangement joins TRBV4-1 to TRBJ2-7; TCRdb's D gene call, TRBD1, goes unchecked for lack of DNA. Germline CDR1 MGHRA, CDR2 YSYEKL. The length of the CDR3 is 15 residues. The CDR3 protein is CASSSTTGPNYEQYF.

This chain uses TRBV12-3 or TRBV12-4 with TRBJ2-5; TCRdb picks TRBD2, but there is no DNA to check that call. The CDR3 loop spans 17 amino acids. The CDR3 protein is CASSTSAGGSGVETQYF.

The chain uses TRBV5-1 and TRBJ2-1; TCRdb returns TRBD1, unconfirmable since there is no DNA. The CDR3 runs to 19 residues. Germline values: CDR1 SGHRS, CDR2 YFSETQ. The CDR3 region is CASSSEGTAFSSSYNEQFF.